The source of this TCR beta chain is a study of blood T cell repertoires in COVID-19. As for the study in general: Acute and convalescent COVID-19 specimens originated in the United States, Italy and Spain. From T cells, B-cell-depleted T cells, or PBMCs came the material, which was cDNA or gDNA.

The Seattle site enrolled patients during active infection and followed them longitudinally. Per germline, CDR1 KGHSH and CDR2 LQKENI. Losses at the gene ends were 3 bases for V and 4 bases for J; bases not matched to a gene: 3. CDR3 length: 15 amino acids. The method was immunoSEQ multiplex PCR; TCRdb's version includes in-frame clones alone and lacks a portion of them. The table lists almost 350,000 clones, roughly 87% of them singletons. The chain combines TRBV18 with TRBJ2-2, with TRBD1 matching over 9 bases. Sequencing was carried out using peripheral blood. The receptor was derived from an older woman with COVID-19, enrolled during active disease. For the CDR3, the DNA is TGTGCCAGCTCACCTGGACAGGGGCCCACCGGGGAGCTGTTTTTT. Translation: CASSPGQGPTGELFF. Filled out from reference TRBV18 and TRBJ2-2, the complete variable domain reads NAGVMQNPRHLVRRRGQEARLRCSPMKGHSHVYWYRQLPEEGLKFMVYLQKENIIDESGMPKERFSAEFPKEGPSILRIQQVVRGDSAAYFCASSPGQGPTGELFFGEGSRLTVL.